This TCR beta chain comes out of a study of radiotherapy plus CTLA-4 blockade in lung cancer. Overall study context: Disease control was seen in about 30% of patients, objective responses in 18%. Points from the study as a whole: Blood saw expansion of tumor-derived TCR clones after radiotherapy plus ipilimumab.

CDR1 and CDR2 (germline): SGDLS, YYNGEE. The CDR3 has 13 amino acids. V dropped 4 bases and J dropped 3 bases, with 8 bases sitting between them. CTLA-4 blockade with ipilimumab, together with focal radiation, was given to patients with chemo-refractory metastatic non-small-cell lung cancer. This clone was observed once. Its antigen remains unidentified. Clones were sequenced by immunoSEQ multiplex PCR, and TCRdb holds only the in-frame ones, with some missing. The table records tens of thousands of clones, around 80% of them present only once. The source was peripheral blood, collected from a patient treated with radiotherapy plus ipilimumab. The receptor's source is a human donor with non-small cell lung cancer who had a complete response to radiotherapy plus ipilimumab. This sequence joins TRBV9 and TRBJ1-5; weak D call: TRBD1 (6 bases). The CDR3 DNA follows: TGTGCCAGCAGCCAGGGGTTCAATCAGCCCCAGCATTTT. Protein: CASSQGFNQPQHF.